These 4 T cell receptor beta chains originate from one sample sequenced in a study of neurological immune-mediated disorders. TCRdb re-called the 5' RACE reads with MiXCR, one entry per CDR3 protein. The table records 50,000 or so distinct CDR3 sequences, 9.5% to 12% of them present only once. The sequencing sample was made of PBMCs. Source of these receptors: a man between 60 and 70 years old in good health.

This clonotype came up many times. J is TRBJ1-5 and V is TRBV7-2, with D possibly matching TRBD1 (5 bases). Trimming left V 5 bases short and J 7 bases short, with 18 bases between. CDR3 length: 15 amino acids. Germline CDR1 and CDR2: SGHTA and FQGNSA. CDR3: CASSGRGGQGQPQHF. DNA for the CDR3: TGTGCCAGCAGCGGGAGGGGCGGCCAAGGGCAGCCCCAGCATTTT.

This clonotype showed up many times. This chain uses TRBV2 with TRBJ2-1; D may correspond to TRBD1 or TRBD2 (5 bases each). The germline V and J ends were trimmed by 10 bases and 3 bases, with 13 bases remaining between them. The length of the CDR3 is 13 residues. CDR1 SNHLY and CDR2 FYNNEI come from the germline V gene. DNA for the CDR3: TGTGCCACCACAGAGGGGAACTACAATGAGCAGTTCTTC. It codes for CATTEGNYNEQFF.

This clonotype has a count of ten or more. The chain has TRBV20-1 and TRBJ2-5, with a weak D call TRBD1 (6 bases). This CDR3 comprises 15 residues. Trimming pared 2 bases from V and 0 bases from J, leaving 13 bases between. Germline V gene sequence: CDR1 DFQATT, CDR2 SNEGSKA (reference sequence). DNA for the CDR3: TGCAGTGCTAGAAATTTCCAGGGGTACCAAGAGACCCAGTACTTC. As protein: CSARNFQGYQETQYF.

The chain employs TRBV2 and TRBJ2-3, with D possibly being TRBD1 (5 bases). Trimming left V 5 bases short and J 4 bases short, with 7 bases between. The CDR3 covers 12 residues. Germline loops: CDR1 SNHLY, CDR2 FYNNEI. Here the CDR3 DNA reads TGTGCCAGCAGTATAGGGGCAGATACGCAGTATTTT. It codes for CASSIGADTQYF.